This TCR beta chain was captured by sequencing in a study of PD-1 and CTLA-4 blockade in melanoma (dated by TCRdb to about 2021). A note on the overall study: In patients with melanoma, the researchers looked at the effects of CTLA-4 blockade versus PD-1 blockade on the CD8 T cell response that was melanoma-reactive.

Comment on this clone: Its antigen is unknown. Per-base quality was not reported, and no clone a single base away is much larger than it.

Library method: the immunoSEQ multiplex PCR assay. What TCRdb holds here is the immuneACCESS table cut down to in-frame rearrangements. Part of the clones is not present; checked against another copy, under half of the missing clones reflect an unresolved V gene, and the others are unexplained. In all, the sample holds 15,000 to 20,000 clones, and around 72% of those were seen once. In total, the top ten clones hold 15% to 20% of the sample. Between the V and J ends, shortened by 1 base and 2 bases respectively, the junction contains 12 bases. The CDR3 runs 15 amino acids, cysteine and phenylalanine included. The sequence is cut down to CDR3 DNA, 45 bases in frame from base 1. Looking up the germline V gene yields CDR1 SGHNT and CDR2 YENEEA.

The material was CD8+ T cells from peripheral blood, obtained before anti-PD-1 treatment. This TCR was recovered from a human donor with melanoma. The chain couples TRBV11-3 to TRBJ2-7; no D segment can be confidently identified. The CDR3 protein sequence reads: CASSLGAKGTYEQYF. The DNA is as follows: TGTGCCAGCAGCTTAGGGGCGAAGGGAACCTACGAGCAGTACTTC.